This is a list of T cell receptor beta chains from one sample in a study of blood T cell repertoires in COVID-19. Profiling relied on immunoSEQ multiplex PCR, and the TCRdb table lists in-frame clones only, not all of them. The data show around 160,000 clones, about 83% seen once. The sample comprised peripheral blood. The receptor source for this set is a woman of 80 years or more with acute or convalescent COVID-19. Each CDR3 is given with its conserved first and last residue. The D gene is left open where the match is weak. Clone size appears in some rows only: once, few, many, or a class for an expanded clone.

TRBV6-2/TRBV6-3	.	TRBJ1-2	.	TGTGCCAGCAGTCCCACGGGGAGGGGTGCTAACTATGGCTACACCTTC	CASSPTGRGANYGYTF
TRBV4-1	.	TRBJ1-4	TRBD1	TGCGCCAGCAGCCAAGCTCAAGGGACAGGGACCATAGCTAATGAAAAACTGTTTTTT	CASSQAQGTGTIANEKLFF
TRBV28	.	TRBJ1-6	.	TGTGCCAGCAGTCCGCGGGGCGAAGCTGATAATTCACCCCTCCACTTT	CASSPRGEADNSPLHF
TRBV18	.	TRBJ1-6	.	TGTGCCAGCTCACCGACAGAATATAATTCACCCCTCCACTTT	CASSPTEYNSPLHF
TRBV5-4	.	TRBJ2-3	TRBD2	TGTGCCAGCAGCCCCGGGACTAGCGGGGCATCGCCAGATACGCAGTATTTT	CASSPGTSGASPDTQYF
TRBV30	.	TRBJ1-1	TRBD1	TGTGCCTGGAGGACAGGGGCACCTGAAGCTTTCTTT	CAWRTGAPEAFF
TRBV5-4	once	TRBJ1-2	TRBD1	TGTGCCAGCAGCGGAGGGACAGGGAGCTATGGCTACACCTTC	CASSGGTGSYGYTF
TRBV5-1	.	TRBJ2-5	.	TGCGCCAGCAGCGCGGGCGATCGGGAGACCCAGTACTTC	CASSAGDRETQYF
TRBV11-2	.	TRBJ2-1	TRBD2	TGTGCCAGCACCCGACTAGCGGGGGCGGGTGAGCAGTTCTTC	CASTRLAGAGEQFF
TRBV9	.	TRBJ2-3	TRBD2	TGTGCCAGCAGCCTCCTTAGCGGGGGGCGACCAGATACGCAGTATTTT	CASSLLSGGRPDTQYF
TRBV5-1	.	TRBJ2-7	.	TGCGCCAGCAGCCTGGGGGCGGGAGTAGGCGAGCAGTACTTC	CASSLGAGVGEQYF
TRBV20-1	.	TRBJ1-1	.	TGCAGTGCTACCGAACCCCGGGGAGCTTTCTTT	CSATEPRGAFF
TRBV19	.	TRBJ1-5	.	TGTGCCAGTAGCCAGGGACACAATCAGCCCCAGCATTTT	CASSQGHNQPQHF
TRBV7-8	few	TRBJ1-2	.	TGTGCCAGCAGCTTACTCAGGGGTGGCTACACCTTC	CASSLLRGGYTF
TRBV10-2	.	TRBJ2-3	TRBD2	TGCGCAGCCAGGCGGGAGCTGGATACGCAGTATTTT	CAARRELDTQYF
TRBV14	.	TRBJ2-2	.	TGTGCCAGCAGCCAATTTACGAACACCGGGGAGCTGTTTTTT	CASSQFTNTGELFF
TRBV6-1	.	TRBJ2-4	TRBD2	TGTGCCAGCAGTGAGGCTAGCGGGAGGGTAGCCAAAAACATTCAGTACTTC	CASSEASGRVAKNIQYF
TRBV5-1	.	TRBJ2-7	TRBD1	TGCGCCAGCAGCCTCATAACAGGGGGCCGGGGGCAGTACTTC	CASSLITGGRGQYF
TRBV28	.	TRBJ2-7	.	TGTGCCAGCAGTTTAAGCGGCCCCCTGGAGCAGTACTTC	CASSLSGPLEQYF